This T cell receptor (beta chain) is from a study of blood T cells in healthy people across ages. Germline V gives CDR1 GTSNPN, CDR2 SVGIG (reference sequence). This CDR3 comprises 14 residues. Trimming removed 1 base from V and 3 bases from J; junction bases left unmatched: 6. Peripheral blood samples of roughly 10 milliliters were drawn from each donor. Overall study results and limits: Versus aged donors, long-lived donors had higher diversity and more naive CD4+ cells. In older individuals, TCR beta diversity per million T cells was lower, falling roughly linearly with age.

Combining a sample-barcoded 5' primer with a J-beta primer mix, a second PCR ran for roughly 6 to 12 cycles. Researchers report that each sample yielded at least 3 million CDR3-containing paired-end reads. TCRdb re-derived calls from the 5' RACE reads in MiXCR, one entry per CDR3 protein. The sample lists approximately 1,100,000 distinct CDR3 sequences; around 43% were seen once. The sample holds a few counts of this clonotype. Antigen: not known. The gene calls are TRBV30 and TRBJ2-7; 7 positions agree with TRBD1. Sequenced sample: blood. The sequence derives from a woman in her fifties or sixties in good health. The CDR3 here is CAWSGGQVIYEQYF. CDR3 nucleotide sequence: TGTGCCTGGAGTGGCGGACAGGTGATCTACGAGCAGTACTTC.